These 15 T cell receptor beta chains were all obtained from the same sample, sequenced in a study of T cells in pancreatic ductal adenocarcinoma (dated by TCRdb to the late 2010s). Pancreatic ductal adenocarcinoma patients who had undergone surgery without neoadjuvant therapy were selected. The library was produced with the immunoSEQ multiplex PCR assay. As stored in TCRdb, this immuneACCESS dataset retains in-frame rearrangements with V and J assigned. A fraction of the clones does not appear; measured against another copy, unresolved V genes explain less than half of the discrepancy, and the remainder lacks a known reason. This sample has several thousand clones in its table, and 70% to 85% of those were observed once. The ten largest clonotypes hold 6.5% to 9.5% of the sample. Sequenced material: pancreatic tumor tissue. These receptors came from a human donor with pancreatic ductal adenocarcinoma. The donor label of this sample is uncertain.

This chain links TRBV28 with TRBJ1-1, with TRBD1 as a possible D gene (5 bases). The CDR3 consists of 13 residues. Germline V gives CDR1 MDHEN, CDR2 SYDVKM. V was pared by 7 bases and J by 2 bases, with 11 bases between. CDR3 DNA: TGTGCCAGCATTGGGGCCATAAACACTGAAGCTTTCTTT. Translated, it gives CASIGAINTEAFF.

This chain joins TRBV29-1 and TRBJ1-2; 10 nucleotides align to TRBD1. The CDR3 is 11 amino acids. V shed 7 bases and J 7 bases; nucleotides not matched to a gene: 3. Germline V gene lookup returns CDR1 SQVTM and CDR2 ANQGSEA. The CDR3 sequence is CSAGQGGGYTF. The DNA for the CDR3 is TGCAGCGCAGGACAGGGGGGTGGCTACACCTTC.

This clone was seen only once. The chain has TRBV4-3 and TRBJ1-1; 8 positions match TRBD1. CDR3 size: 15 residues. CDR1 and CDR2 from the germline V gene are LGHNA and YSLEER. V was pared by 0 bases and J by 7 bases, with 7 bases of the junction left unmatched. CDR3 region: CASSQEGRGHSEAFF. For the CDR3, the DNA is TGCGCCAGCAGCCAAGAGGGCAGGGGGCATAGTGAAGCTTTCTTT.

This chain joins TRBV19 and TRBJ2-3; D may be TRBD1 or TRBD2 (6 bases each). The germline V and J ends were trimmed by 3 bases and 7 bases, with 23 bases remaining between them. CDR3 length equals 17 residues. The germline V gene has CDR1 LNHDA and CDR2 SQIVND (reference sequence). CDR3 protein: CASSIMGDGRGGHTQYF. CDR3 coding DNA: TGTGCCAGTAGTATTATGGGGGATGGCAGGGGAGGTCATACGCAGTATTTT.

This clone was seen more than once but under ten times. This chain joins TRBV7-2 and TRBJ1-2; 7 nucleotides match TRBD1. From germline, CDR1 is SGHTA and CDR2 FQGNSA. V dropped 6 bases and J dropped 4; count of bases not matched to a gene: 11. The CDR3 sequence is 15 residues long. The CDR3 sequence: CASSPQGQFFYGYTF. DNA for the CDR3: TGTGCCAGCAGTCCTCAGGGACAGTTTTTCTATGGCTACACCTTC. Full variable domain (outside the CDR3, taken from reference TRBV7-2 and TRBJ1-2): GAGVSQSPSNKVTEKGKDVELRCDPISGHTALYWYRQSLGQGLEFLIYFQGNSAPDKSGLPSDRFSAERTGGSVSTLTIQRTQQEDSAVYLCASSPQGQFFYGYTFGSGTRLTVV.

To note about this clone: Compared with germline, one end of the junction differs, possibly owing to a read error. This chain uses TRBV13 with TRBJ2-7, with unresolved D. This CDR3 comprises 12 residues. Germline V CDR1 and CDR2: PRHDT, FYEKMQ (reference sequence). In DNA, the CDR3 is TGTGCCAGCAGCCTAAACAGCTACGGGCAGTACTTC. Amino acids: CASSLNSYGQYF.

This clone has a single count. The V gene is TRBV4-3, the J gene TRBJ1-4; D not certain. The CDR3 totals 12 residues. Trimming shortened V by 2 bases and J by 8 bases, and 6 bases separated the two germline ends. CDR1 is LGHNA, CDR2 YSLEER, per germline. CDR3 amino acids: CASSQFREKLFF. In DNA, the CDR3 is TGCGCCAGCAGCCAATTCCGGGAAAAACTGTTTTTT.

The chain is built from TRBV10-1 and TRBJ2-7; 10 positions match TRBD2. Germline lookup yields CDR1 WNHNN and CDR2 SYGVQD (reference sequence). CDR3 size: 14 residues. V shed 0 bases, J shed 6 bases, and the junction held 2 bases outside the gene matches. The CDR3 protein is CASSESGLASEQYF. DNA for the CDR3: TGCGCCAGCAGTGAGTCGGGACTAGCGAGCGAGCAGTACTTC.

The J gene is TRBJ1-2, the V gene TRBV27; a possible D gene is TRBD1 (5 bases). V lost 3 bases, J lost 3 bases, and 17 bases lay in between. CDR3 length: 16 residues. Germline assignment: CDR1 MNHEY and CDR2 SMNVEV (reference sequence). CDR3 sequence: CASSFSVGPGDYGYTF. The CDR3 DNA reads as TGTGCCAGCAGTTTCTCAGTTGGTCCGGGGGACTATGGCTACACCTTC.

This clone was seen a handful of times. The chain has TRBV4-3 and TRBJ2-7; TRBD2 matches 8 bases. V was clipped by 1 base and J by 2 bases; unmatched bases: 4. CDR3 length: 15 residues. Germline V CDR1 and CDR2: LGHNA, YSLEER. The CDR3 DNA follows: TGCGCCAGCAGCCAAGTGGCGGGAGGCGCCTACGAGCAGTACTTC. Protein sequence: CASSQVAGGAYEQYF.

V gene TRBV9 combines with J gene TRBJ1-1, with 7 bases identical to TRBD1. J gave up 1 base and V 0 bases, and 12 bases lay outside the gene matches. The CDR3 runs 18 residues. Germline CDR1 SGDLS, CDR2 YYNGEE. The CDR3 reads CASSVALPGTAENTEAFF. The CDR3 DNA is TGTGCCAGCAGCGTAGCCCTGCCCGGGACAGCTGAGAACACTGAAGCTTTCTTT. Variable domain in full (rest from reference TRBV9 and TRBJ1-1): DSGVTQTPKHLITATGQRVTLRCSPRSGDLSVYWYQQSLDQGLQFLIQYYNGEERAKGNILERFSAQQFPDLHSELNLSSLELGDSALYFCASSVALPGTAENTEAFFGQGTRLTVV.

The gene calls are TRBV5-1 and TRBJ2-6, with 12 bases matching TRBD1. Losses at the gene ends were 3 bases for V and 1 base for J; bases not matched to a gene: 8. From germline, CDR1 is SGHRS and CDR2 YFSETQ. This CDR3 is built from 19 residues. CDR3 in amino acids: CASSSGTGGAGSGANVLTF. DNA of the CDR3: TGCGCCAGCAGCTCCGGGACAGGGGGCGCGGGATCTGGGGCCAACGTCCTGACTTTC.

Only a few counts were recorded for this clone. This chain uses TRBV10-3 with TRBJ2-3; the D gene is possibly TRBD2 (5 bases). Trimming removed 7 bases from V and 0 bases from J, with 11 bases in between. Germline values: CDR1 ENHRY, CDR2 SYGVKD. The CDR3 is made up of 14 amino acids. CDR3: CAIKSTGSTDTQYF. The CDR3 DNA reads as TGTGCCATCAAATCCACGGGGAGCACAGATACGCAGTATTTT.

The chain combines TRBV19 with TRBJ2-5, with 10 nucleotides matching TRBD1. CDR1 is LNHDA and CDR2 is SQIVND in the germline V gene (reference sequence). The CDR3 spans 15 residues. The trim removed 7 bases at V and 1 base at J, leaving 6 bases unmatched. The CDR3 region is CASKPGQGPQETQYF. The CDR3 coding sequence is TGTGCCAGTAAGCCGGGACAGGGGCCCCAAGAGACCCAGTACTTC.

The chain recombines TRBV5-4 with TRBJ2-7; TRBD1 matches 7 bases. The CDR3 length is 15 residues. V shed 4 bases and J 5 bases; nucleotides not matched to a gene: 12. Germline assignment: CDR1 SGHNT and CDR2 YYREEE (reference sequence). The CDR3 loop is CASSQGVDRANEQYF. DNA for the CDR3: TGTGCCAGCAGCCAAGGCGTTGACAGGGCCAACGAGCAGTACTTC.